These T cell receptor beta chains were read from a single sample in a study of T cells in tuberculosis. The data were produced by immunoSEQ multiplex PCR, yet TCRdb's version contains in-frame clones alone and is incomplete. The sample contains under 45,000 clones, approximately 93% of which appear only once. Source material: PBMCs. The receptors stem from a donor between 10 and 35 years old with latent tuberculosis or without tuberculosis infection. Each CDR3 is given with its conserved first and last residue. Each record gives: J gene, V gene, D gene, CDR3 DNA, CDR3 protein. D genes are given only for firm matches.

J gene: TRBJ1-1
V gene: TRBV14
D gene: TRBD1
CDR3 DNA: TGTGCCAGCAGCTTAAGGACAGGTGGGGGGACTGAAGCTTTCTTT
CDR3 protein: CASSLRTGGGTEAFF

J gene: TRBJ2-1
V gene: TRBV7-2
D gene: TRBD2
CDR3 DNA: TGTGCCAGCAGCTTTGGCGGGGGTTTGAATGAGCAGTTCTTC
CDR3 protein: CASSFGGGLNEQFF

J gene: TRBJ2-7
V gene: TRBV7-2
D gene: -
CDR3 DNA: TGTGCCAGCAGCTTAGATTGGCGGGACTACGAGCAGTACTTC
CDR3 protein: CASSLDWRDYEQYF

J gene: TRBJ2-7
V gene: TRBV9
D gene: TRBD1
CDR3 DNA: TGTGCCAGCAGTGATGGGACAGCGACCTACGAGCAGTACTTC
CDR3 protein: CASSDGTATYEQYF

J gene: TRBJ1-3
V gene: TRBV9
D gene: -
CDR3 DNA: TGTGCCAGCAACCAGCCCGGGGTTGGAAACACCATATATTTT
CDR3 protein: CASNQPGVGNTIYF

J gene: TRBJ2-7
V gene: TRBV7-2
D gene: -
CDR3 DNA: TGTGCCAGCAGCTCGGAGGGGGCGAGCGAGCAGTACTTC
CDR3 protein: CASSSEGASEQYF

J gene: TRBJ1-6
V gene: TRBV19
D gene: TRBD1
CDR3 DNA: TGTGCCAGTAGTATCGACAGGGAGGCTTCACCCCTCCACTTT
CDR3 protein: CASSIDREASPLHF

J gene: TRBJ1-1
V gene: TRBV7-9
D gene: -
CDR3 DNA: TGTGCCAGCTCTCAAAGGGGGGGAGGCCTAAACACTGAAGCTTTCTTT
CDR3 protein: CASSQRGGGLNTEAFF

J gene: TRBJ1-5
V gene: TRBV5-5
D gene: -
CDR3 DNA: TGTGCCAGCAGCCCCAGGGGTTCCAATCAGCCCCAGCATTTT
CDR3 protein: CASSPRGSNQPQHF

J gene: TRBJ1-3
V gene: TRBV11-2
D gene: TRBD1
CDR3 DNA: TGTGCCAGCAGCTTAGGGGACAGGGGGCGAGGAAACACCATATATTTT
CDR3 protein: CASSLGDRGRGNTIYF

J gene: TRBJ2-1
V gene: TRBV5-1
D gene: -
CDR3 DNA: TGCGCCAGCAGCTTGGTCGTTCCAGTCCGAACACACAATGAGCAGTTCTTC
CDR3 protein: CASSLVVPVRTHNEQFF

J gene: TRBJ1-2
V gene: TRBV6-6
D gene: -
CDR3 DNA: TGTGCCAGCAGTTACGTCGGCAGGGAAGATGGCTACACCTTC
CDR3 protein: CASSYVGREDGYTF